One sample yielded the 31 T cell receptor beta chains listed below, sequenced in a study of cytomegalovirus exposure and HLA in healthy donors. The method was immunoSEQ multiplex PCR; TCRdb's version includes in-frame clones alone and lacks a portion of them. The data show 150,000 to 200,000 clones, with about 82% seen just once and roughly 1.5% held by the top ten. The sample comprised PBMCs. Every receptor here comes from a woman aged 18-29 years in good health and CMV-seronegative.

The chain combines TRBV29-1 with TRBJ1-2; D not resolved. CDR1 SQVTM and CDR2 ANQGSEA come from the germline V gene. Trimming took 4 bases from V and 2 from J, leaving 5 bases between them. This CDR3 contains 11 residues. CDR3 bases: TGCAGCGTTGCTATGAACTATGGCTACACCTTC. This sequence encodes CSVAMNYGYTF.

A single count supports this clone. This chain connects TRBV10-1 to TRBJ2-2; 10 bases line up with TRBD2. Germline V gene sequence: CDR1 WNHNN, CDR2 SYGVQD (reference sequence). This CDR3 comprises 15 residues. The V and J ends lost 6 bases and 4 bases, in that order; junction bases with no gene match: 5. CDR3 bases: TGCGCCAGCAGCGGACTAGCGGAGCTCACCGGGGAGCTGTTTTTT. Translation: CASSGLAELTGELFF.

The CDR3 DNA reads as TGTGCCAGCCAACGGGAGGCGCTCGCCGGAAACACCATATATTTT. Amino acids: CASQREALAGNTIYF. The rearrangement links TRBV6-1 to TRBJ1-3; no clear D gene. Germline V CDR1 and CDR2: MNHNS, SASEGT. The CDR3 sequence is 15 residues long. Trimming pared 8 bases from V and 4 bases from J, leaving 18 bases between.

This clone was seen once. The V gene is TRBV21-1, the J gene TRBJ2-7; the table calls TRBD2, which could not be checked here. TRBV21-1 is termed a pseudogene. The CDR3 runs 14 residues. CDR3 DNA: TGTGCCAGCAGCAAAGGGAGAGTATCCTACGAGCAGTACTTC. This gives the protein CASSKGRVSYEQYF.

This clone was seen once. The chain employs TRBV5-1 and TRBJ2-7; TRBD2 is a possible D gene (7 bases). CDR1 SGHRS and CDR2 YFSETQ come from the germline V gene. This CDR3 region has 14 residues. V was pared by 5 bases and J by 5 bases, with 17 bases between. The CDR3 loop reads CASRLGGAYNEQYF. The DNA for the CDR3 is TGCGCCAGCAGATTAGGGGGGGCTTATAACGAGCAGTACTTC.

The V and J genes are TRBV6-1 and TRBJ1-2, with D possibly TRBD1 on 5 matching bases. V was cut by 5 bases and J by 4 bases, with 8 bases left in between. The length of the CDR3 is 12 residues. Germline V gene sequence: CDR1 MNHNS, CDR2 SASEGT. Here the CDR3 DNA reads TGTGCCAGCAGTAGGGGAGGCTATGGCTACACCTTC. This encodes CASSRGGYGYTF.

This chain links TRBV5-6 with TRBJ2-7; 10 bases line up with TRBD1. Germline trimming cut 4 bases from V and 2 bases from J; bases unmatched to any gene: 12. This CDR3 contains 17 residues. Germline loops: CDR1 SGHDT, CDR2 YYEEEE. The chain's CDR3 is CASSRERTGGVAYEQYF. CDR3 DNA sequence: TGTGCCAGCAGCCGCGAAAGGACAGGGGGAGTCGCCTACGAGCAGTACTTC.

This chain links TRBV10-3 with TRBJ2-1; 16 nucleotides line up with TRBD2. The V gene end was trimmed by 6 bases and the J gene end by 9 bases; junction bases not matched to a gene: 8. The CDR3 is made up of 16 amino acids. In germline, CDR1 is ENHRY, CDR2 SYGVKD. In DNA form, the CDR3 reads TGTGCCATCAGCCGGGGGACTAGCGGGAGGGACGGTGAGCAGTTCTTC. Translated: CAISRGTSGRDGEQFF.

The V gene is TRBV11-3, the J gene TRBJ2-1, with 9 bases aligning to TRBD1. This CDR3 has 14 residues. Germline V gene data show CDR1 as SGHNT and CDR2 as YENEEA. V was pared by 3 bases and J by 8 bases, with 5 bases of the junction left unmatched. The CDR3 nucleotides are TGTGCCAGCAGCTTGGGGGACAGGGACGATGAGCAGTTCTTC. Protein sequence: CASSLGDRDDEQFF.

The CDR3 bases are TGCGCCAGCAGCTCCGACGGGGACAGACCTAACTATGGCTACACCTTC. Amino acid sequence: CASSSDGDRPNYGYTF. The chain joins TRBV5-1 to TRBJ1-2, with 7 nucleotides matching TRBD1. The CDR3 runs to 16 residues. Germline lookup yields CDR1 SGHRS and CDR2 YFSETQ. V gave up 3 bases and J gave up 0 bases; unmatched junction bases: 8.

The chain combines TRBV11-2 with TRBJ2-5; 13 positions match TRBD2. The germline V gene has CDR1 SGHAT and CDR2 FQNNGV. Trimming removed 2 bases from V and 5 bases from J; junction bases left unmatched: 8. The CDR3 is made up of 17 amino acids. This CDR3 is CASSLSFTSGRVETQYF. The CDR3 DNA sequence: TGTGCCAGCAGCTTATCCTTCACTAGCGGGAGGGTGGAGACCCAGTACTTC. Full variable domain (outside the CDR3, taken from reference TRBV11-2 and TRBJ2-5): EAGVAQSPRYKIIEKRQSVAFWCNPISGHATLYWYQQILGQGPKLLIQFQNNGVVDDSQLPKDRFSAERLKGVDSTLKIQPAKLEDSAVYLCASSLSFTSGRVETQYFGPGTRLLVL.

V gene TRBV7-2 combines with J gene TRBJ1-2, with D possibly being TRBD1 (6 bases). From germline, CDR1 is SGHTA and CDR2 FQGNSA. V shed 4 bases and J shed 4 bases, with 13 bases lying between them. CDR3 size: 14 residues. This CDR3 is CASSSTGGPYGYTF. The CDR3 DNA sequence: TGTGCCAGCAGCTCGACAGGAGGCCCCTATGGCTACACCTTC.

The rearrangement uses TRBV30 and TRBJ2-7; maybe TRBD2 (5 bases). The CDR3 runs 13 residues. The germline gives CDR1 GTSNPN, CDR2 SVGIG (reference sequence). V lost 3 bases and J lost 12, with 21 bases in between. Written as DNA, the CDR3 is TGTGCCTGGAGCGCCTCGACTAACCAAGAGTGGTACTTC. Its protein product is CAWSASTNQEWYF.

The chain links TRBV6-1 to TRBJ1-2; 9 bases are a match to TRBD1. The germline gives CDR1 MNHNS, CDR2 SASEGT. This CDR3 has 15 amino acids. V shed 2 bases and J 4 bases; nucleotides not matched to a gene: 5. DNA for the CDR3: TGTGCCAGCAGTGAATCCACGACAGGGGGCTATGGCTACACCTTC. It encodes CASSESTTGGYGYTF.

Only a few counts were recorded for this clone. The chain carries TRBV28 and TRBJ1-2; perhaps TRBD1 as D (6 bases). The V gene lost 6 bases and the J gene lost 0 bases, with 8 bases spanning the gap. CDR1 is MDHEN and CDR2 is SYDVKM in the germline V gene. CDR3 size: 13 residues. CDR3 loop: CASRDSSNYGYTF. The CDR3 coding sequence is TGTGCCAGCAGGGACAGCTCTAACTATGGCTACACCTTC.

The gene calls are TRBV7-8 and TRBJ1-1; tentatively, D is TRBD1 (6 bases). Per germline, CDR1 SGHVS and CDR2 FQNEAQ. V lost 5 bases and J 1 base, leaving 17 bases between the germline ends. The length of the CDR3 is 16 residues. The CDR3 loop is CASSPITGLGNTEAFF. In nucleotides, the CDR3 is TGTGCCAGCAGCCCTATAACAGGGCTTGGGAACACTGAAGCTTTCTTT. The full variable domain, with the rest looked up from reference TRBV7-8 and TRBJ1-1, is GAGVSQSPRYKVAKRGQDVALRCDPISGHVSLFWYQQALGQGPEFLTYFQNEAQLDKSGLPSDRFFAERPEGSVSTLKIQRTQQEDSAVYLCASSPITGLGNTEAFFGQGTRLTVV.

This clone came up a few times. This rearrangement joins TRBV2 to TRBJ1-5, with D maybe TRBD1 (5 bases). The CDR3 spans 11 residues. Germline values: CDR1 SNHLY, CDR2 FYNNEI. V was pared by 7 bases and J by 9 bases, with 10 bases between. This CDR3 is CASKDSGPQHF. In nucleotides, the CDR3 is TGTGCCAGCAAAGACAGTGGGCCCCAGCATTTT.

This chain connects TRBV29-1 to TRBJ2-2, with 10 bases fitting TRBD1. The CDR3 runs to 16 residues. Germline CDR1 is SQVTM and CDR2 is ANQGSEA. V was clipped by 6 bases and J by 2 bases; unmatched bases: 9. The CDR3 spells CSVLGDRGGNTGELFF. In DNA form, the CDR3 reads TGCAGCGTATTAGGGGACAGGGGAGGAAACACCGGGGAGCTGTTTTTT.

The chain joins TRBV9 to TRBJ1-6, with D perhaps TRBD1 (6 bases). This CDR3 is built from 13 residues. The V end lost 4 bases, the J end lost 8 bases, and 10 bases lay between the germline ends. CDR1 and CDR2 from the germline V gene are SGDLS and YYNGEE. CDR3 loop: CASSSHRDSPLHF. In DNA, the CDR3 is TGTGCCAGCAGCTCCCACAGGGATTCACCCCTCCACTTT.

J is TRBJ2-7 and V is TRBV19; 7 positions agree with TRBD1. This CDR3 has 13 amino acids. V was pared by 11 bases and J by 0 bases, with 7 bases of the junction left unmatched. Germline CDR1 and CDR2: LNHDA and SQIVND (reference sequence). The CDR3 sequence: CASHRGFSYEQYF. CDR3 in DNA: TGTGCCTCCCACAGGGGATTCTCCTACGAGCAGTACTTC.

CDR3 bases: TGTGCCAGCAGCGTAGGTCTAGCGGGGGAAGATACGCAGTATTTT. It specifies CASSVGLAGEDTQYF. V gene TRBV9 combines with J gene TRBJ2-3; 10 bases agree with TRBD2. The germline CDR1 and CDR2 sequences are SGDLS and YYNGEE. Losses at the gene ends were 0 bases for V and 5 bases for J; bases not matched to a gene: 3. The length of the CDR3 is 15 residues.

The V gene is TRBV7-9, the J gene TRBJ2-7; D may be TRBD2 (5 bases). V was clipped by 6 bases and J by 6 bases, with 15 bases between them. The CDR3 loop spans 13 amino acids. Germline V gene sequence: CDR1 SEHNR, CDR2 FQNEAQ (reference sequence). The CDR3: CASRRADYSEQYF. The CDR3 DNA is TGTGCCAGCAGGCGGGCTGACTATAGCGAGCAGTACTTC.

The rearrangement links TRBV6-1 to TRBJ2-5; TRBD2 agrees at 11 bases. This CDR3 is 18 amino acids long. Trimming cost V 0 bases and J 1 base; bases outside gene matches: 7. Germline assignment: CDR1 MNHNS and CDR2 SASEGT. CDR3 coding DNA: TGTGCCAGCAGTGAAGCGGAAAGACTAGCGGGGTTCCAAGAGACCCAGTACTTC. Translating it yields CASSEAERLAGFQETQYF.

V gene TRBV11-2 combines with J gene TRBJ1-1; D may be TRBD1 (6 bases). The CDR3 extends over 16 amino acids. Germline V CDR1 and CDR2: SGHAT, FQNNGV. V lost 4 bases, J lost 4 bases, and 19 bases lay in between. CDR3 sequence (DNA): TGTGCCAGCAGCTCGGGAAGATTACAGGGTGGCACTGAAGCTTTCTTT. This encodes CASSSGRLQGGTEAFF.

The rearrangement links TRBV7-3 to TRBJ2-1; D might be TRBD1 (6 bases). The ends were cut back, 0 bases at V and 8 bases at J, with 14 bases in the middle. The CDR3 consists of 15 residues. Germline V gene sequence: CDR1 SGHTA, CDR2 FQGTGA. The CDR3 loop is CASSLTYTGTDEQFF. In DNA, the CDR3 is TGTGCCAGCAGCTTAACTTATACAGGGACCGATGAGCAGTTCTTC.

The chain uses TRBV11-2 and TRBJ1-2; 8 bases align to TRBD1. CDR3 length: 14 amino acids. With 5 bases clipped from V and 11 bases from J, the junction kept 13 bases outside the gene matches. Germline CDR1 SGHAT, CDR2 FQNNGV. In nucleotides, the CDR3 is TGTGCCAGCAGCGTAGGACAGGGTGACTTTGGGTACACCTTC. This translates into CASSVGQGDFGYTF.

This rearrangement joins TRBV9 to TRBJ2-2; 8 nucleotides line up with TRBD1. Germline lookup yields CDR1 SGDLS and CDR2 YYNGEE. Germline trimming cut 3 bases from V and 0 bases from J; bases unmatched to any gene: 10. This CDR3 has 18 amino acids. In nucleotides, the CDR3 is TGTGCCAGCAGCGCAGGGACAGGCTACGGCTCGAACACCGGGGAGCTGTTTTTT. Protein sequence: CASSAGTGYGSNTGELFF.

The rearrangement links TRBV11-2 to TRBJ2-1, with D possibly being TRBD2 (6 bases). Deletions cut 3 bases from V and 10 bases from J, with 13 bases between. Germline V gene lookup returns CDR1 SGHAT and CDR2 FQNNGV. This CDR3 is 13 amino acids long. In DNA, the CDR3 is TGTGCCAGCAGCTTGATGGAGGGCAGAGAGCAGTTCTTC. Its translation is CASSLMEGREQFF.

The rearrangement links TRBV14 to TRBJ1-6; TRBD1 matches at 7 bases. This CDR3 contains 19 residues. Germline-derived CDR1 and CDR2 are SGHDN and FVKESK. Losses at the gene ends were 4 bases for V and 0 bases for J; bases not matched to a gene: 12. The CDR3 loop is CASSRSGWGQSSYNSPLHF. As DNA, the CDR3 is TGTGCCAGCAGCCGTTCGGGATGGGGACAGAGCTCCTATAATTCACCCCTCCACTTT. Filled out from reference TRBV14 and TRBJ1-6, the complete variable domain reads EAGVTQFPSHSVIEKGQTVTLRCDPISGHDNLYWYRRVMGKEIKFLLHFVKESKQDESGMPNNRFLAERTGGTYSTLKVQPAELEDSGVYFCASSRSGWGQSSYNSPLHFGNGTRLTVT.

The V and J genes are TRBV9 and TRBJ2-3; 7 positions agree with TRBD2. V shed 4 bases, J shed 0 bases, and the junction held 5 bases outside the gene matches. This CDR3 has 15 residues. Germline CDR1 reads SGDLS; CDR2 reads YYNGEE. The CDR3 sequence: CASSLSGTSTDTQYF. The DNA of the CDR3 is TGTGCCAGCAGCCTGAGCGGGACTAGCACAGATACGCAGTATTTT.

The J gene is TRBJ1-3, the V gene TRBV14; D gene uncertain. The CDR3 extends over 16 amino acids. V was pared by 0 bases and J by 0 bases, with 9 bases between. Germline values: CDR1 SGHDN, CDR2 FVKESK. The CDR3 DNA sequence: TGTGCCAGCAGCCAAGATTCTGGCCTCTCTGGAAACACCATATATTTT. Translating it yields CASSQDSGLSGNTIYF.